The text below deals with one TCR beta chain. The entry originates in a study of metastatic and nonmetastatic thyroid tumors. The length of the CDR3 is 20 residues. CDR1 is SGHRS, CDR2 YFSETQ, per germline. The V segment lost 4 bases and the J segment 1 base; nucleotides outside the gene matches: 19. Patients underwent thyroid surgery, and none had received any treatment before it. Original analysis: What underpinned the distant-metastasis classifier for papillary thyroid cancer was the set of CDR3 differences across clinicopathological groups. With MiXCR, TCRdb reprocessed the PCR reads. TCRdb, not the original authors, processed these V and J calls. Among 25,000 to 40,000 clones listed, approximately 7.4% were seen once.

V is TRBV5-1 and J is TRBJ2-3, with 9 bases matching TRBD2. Sample: blood. The clonotype comes from a female donor with papillary thyroid cancer or a benign thyroid nodule (not recorded which). Some clones in this sample may be carry-over from other donors' samples. CDR3 region: CASSPYPPAGGFLGTDTQYF. The DNA of the CDR3 is TGCGCCAGCAGCCCGTACCCCCCAGCGGGGGGTTTTTTAGGCACAGATACGCAGTATTTT. The full variable domain, rest sourced from reference TRBV5-1 and TRBJ2-3, is KAGVTQTPRYLIKTRGQQVTLSCSPISGHRSVSWYQQTPGQGLQFLFEYFSETQRNKGNFPGRFSGRQFSNSRSEMNVSTLELGDSALYLCASSPYPPAGGFLGTDTQYFGPGTRLTVL.